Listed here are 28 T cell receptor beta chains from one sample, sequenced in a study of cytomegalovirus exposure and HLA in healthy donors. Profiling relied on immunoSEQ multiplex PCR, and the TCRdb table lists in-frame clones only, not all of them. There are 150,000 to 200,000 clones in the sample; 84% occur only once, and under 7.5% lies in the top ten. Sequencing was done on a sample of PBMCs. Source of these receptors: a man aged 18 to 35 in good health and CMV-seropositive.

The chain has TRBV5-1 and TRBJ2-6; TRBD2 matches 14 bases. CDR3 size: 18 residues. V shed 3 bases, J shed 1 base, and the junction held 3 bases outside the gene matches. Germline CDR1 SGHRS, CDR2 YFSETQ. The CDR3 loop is CASSSGTSGRSGANVLTF. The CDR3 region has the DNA TGCGCCAGCAGCTCCGGGACTAGCGGGAGATCTGGGGCCAACGTCCTGACTTTC.

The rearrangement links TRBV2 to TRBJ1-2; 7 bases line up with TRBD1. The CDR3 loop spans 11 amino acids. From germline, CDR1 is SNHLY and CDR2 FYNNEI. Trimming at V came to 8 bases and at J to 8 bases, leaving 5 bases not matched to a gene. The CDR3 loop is CASSYRGGYTF. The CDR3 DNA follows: TGTGCCAGCTCGTACAGGGGCGGCTACACCTTC.

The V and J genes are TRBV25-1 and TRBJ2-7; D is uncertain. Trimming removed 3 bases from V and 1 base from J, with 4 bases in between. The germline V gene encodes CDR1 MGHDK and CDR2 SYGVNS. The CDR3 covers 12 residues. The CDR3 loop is CASSDPSYEQYF. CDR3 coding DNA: TGTGCCAGCAGTGACCCTTCCTACGAGCAGTACTTC.

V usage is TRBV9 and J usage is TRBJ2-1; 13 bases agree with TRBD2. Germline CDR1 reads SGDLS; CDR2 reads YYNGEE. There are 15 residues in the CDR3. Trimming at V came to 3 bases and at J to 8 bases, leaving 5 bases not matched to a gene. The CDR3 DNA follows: TGTGCCAGCAGCGCGCGGACTAGCGGGAGTTATGAGCAGTTCTTC. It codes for CASSARTSGSYEQFF.

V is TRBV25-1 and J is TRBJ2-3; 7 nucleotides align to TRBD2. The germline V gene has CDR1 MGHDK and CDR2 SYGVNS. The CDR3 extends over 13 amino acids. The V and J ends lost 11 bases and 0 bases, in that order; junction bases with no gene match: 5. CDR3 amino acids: CAPEGGSTDTQYF. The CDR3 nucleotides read TGTGCCCCAGAGGGAGGGAGCACAGATACGCAGTATTTT.

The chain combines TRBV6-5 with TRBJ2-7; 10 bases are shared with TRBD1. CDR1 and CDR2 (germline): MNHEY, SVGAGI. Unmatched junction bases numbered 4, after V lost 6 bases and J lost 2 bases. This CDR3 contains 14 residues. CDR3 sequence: CASRGTGATYEQYF. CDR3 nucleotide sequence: TGTGCCAGCAGGGGGACAGGGGCGACCTACGAGCAGTACTTC.

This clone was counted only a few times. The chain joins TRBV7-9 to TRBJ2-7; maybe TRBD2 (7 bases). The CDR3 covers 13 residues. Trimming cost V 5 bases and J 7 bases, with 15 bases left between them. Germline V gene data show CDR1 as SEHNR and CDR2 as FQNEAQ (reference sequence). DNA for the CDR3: TGTGCCAGCAGCCGAGGGGGGGTCGAAGAGCAGTACTTC. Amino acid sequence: CASSRGGVEEQYF.

DNA for the CDR3: TGTGCCAGCAGAATCCGGGACAGGGGTACGGTGAACACTGAAGCTTTCTTT. Translation: CASRIRDRGTVNTEAFF. The chain has TRBV27 and TRBJ1-1; 10 positions agree with TRBD1. The CDR3 runs to 17 residues. Germline lookup yields CDR1 MNHEY and CDR2 SMNVEV (reference sequence). After removal of 6 bases from V and 0 bases from J, the junction contained 10 bases not matched to a gene.

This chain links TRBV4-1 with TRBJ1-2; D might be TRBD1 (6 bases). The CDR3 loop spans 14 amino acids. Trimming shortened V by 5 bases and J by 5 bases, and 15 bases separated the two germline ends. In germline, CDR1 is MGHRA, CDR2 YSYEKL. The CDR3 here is CASSGGQKLYGYTF. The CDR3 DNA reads TGCGCCAGCAGCGGTGGACAGAAATTATATGGCTACACCTTC.

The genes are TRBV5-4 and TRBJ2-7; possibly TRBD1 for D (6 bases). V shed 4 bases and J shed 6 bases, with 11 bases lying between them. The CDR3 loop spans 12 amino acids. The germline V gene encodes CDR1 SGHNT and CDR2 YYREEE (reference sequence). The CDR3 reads CASSPLRGEQYF. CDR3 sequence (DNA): TGTGCCAGCAGCCCCCTCAGGGGCGAGCAGTACTTC.

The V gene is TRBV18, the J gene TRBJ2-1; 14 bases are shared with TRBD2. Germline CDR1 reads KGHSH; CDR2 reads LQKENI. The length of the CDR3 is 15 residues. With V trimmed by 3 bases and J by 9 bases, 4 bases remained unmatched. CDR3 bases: TGTGCCAGCTCACCCGGGACTAGCGGGAGAGCTGAGCAGTTCTTC. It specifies CASSPGTSGRAEQFF.

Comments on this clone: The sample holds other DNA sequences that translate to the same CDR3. The chain's CDR3 is CASSSGTSGTDTQYF. For the CDR3, the DNA is TGTGCCAGTAGTTCCGGGACTAGCGGCACAGATACGCAGTATTTT. The chain couples TRBV19 to TRBJ2-3; TRBD2 matches 10 bases. Trimming took 5 bases from V and 1 from J; bases not matched to a gene: 3. This CDR3 is 15 amino acids long. Germline V CDR1 and CDR2: LNHDA, SQIVND (reference sequence).

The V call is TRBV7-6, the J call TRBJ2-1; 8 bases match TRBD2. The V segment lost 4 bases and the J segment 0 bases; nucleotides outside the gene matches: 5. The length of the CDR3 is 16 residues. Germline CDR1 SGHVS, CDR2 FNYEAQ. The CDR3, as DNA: TGTGCCAGCAGCTCCACCGGGACTAGCTCCTACAATGAGCAGTTCTTC. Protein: CASSSTGTSSYNEQFF.

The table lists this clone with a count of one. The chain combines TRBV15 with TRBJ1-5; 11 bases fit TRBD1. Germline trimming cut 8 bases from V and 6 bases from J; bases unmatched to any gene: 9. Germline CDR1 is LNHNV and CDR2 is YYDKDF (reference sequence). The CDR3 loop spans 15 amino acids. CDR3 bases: TGTGCCACCGGAGAGGACAGGGGGCGCGGTCAGCCCCAGCATTTT. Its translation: CATGEDRGRGQPQHF.

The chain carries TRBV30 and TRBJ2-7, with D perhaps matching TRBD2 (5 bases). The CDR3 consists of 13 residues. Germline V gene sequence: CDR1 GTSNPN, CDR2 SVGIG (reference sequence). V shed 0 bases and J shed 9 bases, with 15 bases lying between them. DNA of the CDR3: TGTGCCTGGAGTGTACCCCCGGGATCCGGGCAGTACTTC. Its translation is CAWSVPPGSGQYF.

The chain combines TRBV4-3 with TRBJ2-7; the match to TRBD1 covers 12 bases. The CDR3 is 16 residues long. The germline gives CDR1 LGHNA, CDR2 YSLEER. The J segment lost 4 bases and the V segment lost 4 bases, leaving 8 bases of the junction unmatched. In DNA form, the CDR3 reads TGCGCCAGCAGCCTCATATTGGGACAGGGGGCTTACGAGCAGTACTTC. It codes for CASSLILGQGAYEQYF.

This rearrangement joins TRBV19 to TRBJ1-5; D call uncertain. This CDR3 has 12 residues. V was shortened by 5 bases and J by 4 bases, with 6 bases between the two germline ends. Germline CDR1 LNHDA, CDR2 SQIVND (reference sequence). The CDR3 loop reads CASSRWNQPQHF. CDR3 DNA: TGTGCCAGTAGTCGGTGGAATCAGCCCCAGCATTTT.

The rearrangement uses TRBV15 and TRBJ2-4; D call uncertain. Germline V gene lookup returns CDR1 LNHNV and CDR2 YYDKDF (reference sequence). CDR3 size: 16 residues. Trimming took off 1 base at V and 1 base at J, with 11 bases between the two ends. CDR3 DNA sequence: TGTGCCACCAGCAGAGGCACTCTAAGTGCCAAAAACATTCAGTACTTC. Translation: CATSRGTLSAKNIQYF.

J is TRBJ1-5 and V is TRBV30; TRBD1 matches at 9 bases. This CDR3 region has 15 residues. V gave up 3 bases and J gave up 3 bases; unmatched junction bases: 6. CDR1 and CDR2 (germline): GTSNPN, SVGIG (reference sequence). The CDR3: CAWRRQGENNQPQHF. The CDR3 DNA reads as TGTGCCTGGAGGAGACAGGGGGAAAACAATCAGCCCCAGCATTTT.

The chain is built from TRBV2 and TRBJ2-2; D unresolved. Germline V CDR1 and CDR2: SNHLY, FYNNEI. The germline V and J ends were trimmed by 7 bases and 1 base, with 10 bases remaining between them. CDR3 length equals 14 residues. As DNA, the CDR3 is TGTGCCAGCACCCCGTTAGAGAACACCGGGGAGCTGTTTTTT. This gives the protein CASTPLENTGELFF.

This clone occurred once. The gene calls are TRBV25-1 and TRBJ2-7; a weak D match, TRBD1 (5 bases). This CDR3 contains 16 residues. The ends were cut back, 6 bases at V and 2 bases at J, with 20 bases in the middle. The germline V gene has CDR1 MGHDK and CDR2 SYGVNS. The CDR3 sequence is CASRGLGRGDPYEQYF. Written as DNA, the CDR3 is TGTGCCAGCAGGGGGTTGGGAAGGGGTGATCCCTACGAGCAGTACTTC.

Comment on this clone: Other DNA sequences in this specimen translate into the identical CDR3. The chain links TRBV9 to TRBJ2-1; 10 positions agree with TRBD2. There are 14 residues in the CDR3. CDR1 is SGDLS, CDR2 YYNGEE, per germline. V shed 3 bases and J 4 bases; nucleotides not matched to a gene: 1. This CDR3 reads CASSGTSGYNEQFF. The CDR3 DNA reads TGTGCCAGCAGCGGGACTAGCGGATACAATGAGCAGTTCTTC.

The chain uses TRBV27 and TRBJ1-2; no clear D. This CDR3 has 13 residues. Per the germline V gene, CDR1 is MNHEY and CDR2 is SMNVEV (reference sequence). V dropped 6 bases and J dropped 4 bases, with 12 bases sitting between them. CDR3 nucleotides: TGTGCCAGCAGCAAAACAGAAGGCTATGGCTACACCTTC. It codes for CASSKTEGYGYTF.

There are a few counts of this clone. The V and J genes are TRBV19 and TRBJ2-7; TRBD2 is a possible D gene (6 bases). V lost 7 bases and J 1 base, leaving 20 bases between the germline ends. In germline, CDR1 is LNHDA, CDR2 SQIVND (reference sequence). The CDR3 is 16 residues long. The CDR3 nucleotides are TGTGCCAGTAAGAGGTGGGGCGGGGCACCTTCCTACGAGCAGTACTTC. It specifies CASKRWGGAPSYEQYF. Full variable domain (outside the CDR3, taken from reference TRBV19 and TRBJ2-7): DGGITQSPKYLFRKEGQNVTLSCEQNLNHDAMYWYRQDPGQGLRLIYYSQIVNDFQKGDIAEGYSVSREKKESFPLTVTSAQKNPTAFYLCASKRWGGAPSYEQYFGPGTRLTVT.

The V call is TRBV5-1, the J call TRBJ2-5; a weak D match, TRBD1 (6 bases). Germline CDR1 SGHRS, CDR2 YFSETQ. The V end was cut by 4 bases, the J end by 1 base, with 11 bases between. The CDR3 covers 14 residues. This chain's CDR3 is CASSPGEPQETQYF. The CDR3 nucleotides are TGCGCCAGCAGCCCAGGGGAGCCCCAAGAGACCCAGTACTTC.

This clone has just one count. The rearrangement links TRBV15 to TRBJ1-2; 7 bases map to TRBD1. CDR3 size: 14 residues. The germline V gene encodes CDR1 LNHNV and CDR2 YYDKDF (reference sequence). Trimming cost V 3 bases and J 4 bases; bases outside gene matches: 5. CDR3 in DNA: TGTGCCACCAGCAGGGAAGGACAGGTCTATGGCTACACCTTC. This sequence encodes CATSREGQVYGYTF.

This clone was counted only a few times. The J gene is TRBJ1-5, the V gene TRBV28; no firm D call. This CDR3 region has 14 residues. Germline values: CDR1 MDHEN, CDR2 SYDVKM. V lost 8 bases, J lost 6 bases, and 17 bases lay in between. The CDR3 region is CASLDNRGFQPQHF. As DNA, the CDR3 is TGTGCCAGCCTGGATAACCGGGGTTTTCAGCCCCAGCATTTT.

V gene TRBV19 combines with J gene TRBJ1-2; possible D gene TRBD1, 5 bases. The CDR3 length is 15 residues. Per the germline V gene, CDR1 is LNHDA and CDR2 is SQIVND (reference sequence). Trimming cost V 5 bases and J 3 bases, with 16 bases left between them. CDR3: CASSPRGGPHYGYTF. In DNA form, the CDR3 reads TGTGCCAGTAGTCCACGGGGGGGTCCCCACTATGGCTACACCTTC.